The 32 T cell receptor beta chains below all came from one sample that was sequenced in a study of vaccination and CD4 T cells after COVID-19 (dated by TCRdb to 2021 to 2024). Their target antigens are unknown. The library came from PCR. TCRdb lists the instrument as Illumina iSeq 100. DNA from cultured CD4+ T cells underwent TCR sequencing with the Oncomine TCR Beta short-read assay at the Johns Hopkins FTIC core. TCRdb trimmed public reads at Q25 via fastp, called clones via MiXCR and kept in-frame beta chains. Rows merge per CDR3 protein into single entries with the most common DNA and genes. Across this sample there are thousands of distinct CDR3 sequences, with about 37% seen only once. Of the sample, roughly 34% falls within the top ten clones. This specimen's treatment or condition label, interpreted: roughly 11-day PBMC culture with coronavirus spike peptide pools or control peptides (ViraFEST assay). CD4+ T cells from unexposed donors were collected before the COVID-19 pandemic (2011-2018).

Material for sequencing was CD4+ T cells from blood, cultured in vitro. The receptors here all came from a human donor in good health.

This chain links TRBV7-3 with TRBJ2-7; TRBD1 matches at 7 bases. The CDR3 spans 14 residues. Germline lookup yields CDR1 SGHTA and CDR2 FQGTGA. The trim removed 2 bases at V and 6 bases at J, leaving 7 bases unmatched. The CDR3 here is CASSLGTGVLEQYF. The CDR3 DNA is TGTGCCAGCAGCTTAGGAACAGGGGTGCTCGAGCAGTACTTC. Full variable domain (rest looked up from reference TRBV7-3 and TRBJ2-7): GAGVSQTPSNKVTEKGKYVELRCDPISGHTALYWYRQSLGQGPEFLIYFQGTGAADDSGLPNDRFFAVRPEGSVSTLKIQRTERGDSAVYLCASSLGTGVLEQYFGPGTRLTVT.

The J gene is TRBJ2-2, the V gene TRBV5-1; possibly TRBD2 for D (5 bases). The V end lost 0 bases, the J end lost 4 bases, and 13 bases lay between the germline ends. Per germline, CDR1 SGHRS and CDR2 YFSETQ. The CDR3 covers 16 residues. The CDR3 bases are TGCGCCAGCAGCTTGGATCGAGCGGCGGGCACCGGGGAGCTGTTTTTT. Translation: CASSLDRAAGTGELFF.

A few counts support this clonotype. The V gene is TRBV20-1, the J gene TRBJ1-1; 9 bases agree with TRBD1. The length of the CDR3 is 12 residues. V was clipped by 5 bases and J by 3 bases; unmatched bases: 1. The germline CDR1 and CDR2 sequences are DFQATT and SNEGSKA (reference sequence). Written as DNA, the CDR3 is TGCAGTGCTTGGACAGGGGACACTGAAGCTTTCTTT. Translating gives CSAWTGDTEAFF.

The rearrangement links TRBV7-9 to TRBJ2-7; 7 bases are a match to TRBD1. The CDR3 consists of 13 residues. Germline V gives CDR1 SEHNR, CDR2 FQNEAQ (reference sequence). J lost 9 bases, V lost 5 bases, and 10 bases had no gene match. The CDR3 is CASSKDLGQVQYF. The CDR3 coding sequence is TGTGCCAGCAGCAAGGATTTAGGACAGGTGCAGTACTTC.

J is TRBJ2-3 and V is TRBV9, with 12 bases fitting TRBD2. The V segment lost 2 bases and the J segment 4 bases; nucleotides outside the gene matches: 2. Germline CDR1 and CDR2: SGDLS and YYNGEE. This CDR3 comprises 15 residues. CDR3 protein: CASSVRLAGADTQYF. CDR3 sequence (DNA): TGTGCCAGCAGCGTCCGACTAGCGGGGGCAGATACGCAGTATTTT. Filled out from reference TRBV9 and TRBJ2-3, the complete variable domain reads DSGVTQTPKHLITATGQRVTLRCSPRSGDLSVYWYQQSLDQGLQFLIQYYNGEERAKGNILERFSAQQFPDLHSELNLSSLELGDSALYFCASSVRLAGADTQYFGPGTRLTVL.

This chain connects TRBV18 to TRBJ2-3; 7 nucleotides line up with TRBD2. There are 15 residues in the CDR3. V gave up 4 bases and J gave up 0 bases; unmatched junction bases: 4. Per germline, CDR1 KGHSH and CDR2 LQKENI. CDR3 in DNA: TGTGCCAGCTCACGGGACTACCTTAGCACAGATACGCAGTATTTT. This encodes CASSRDYLSTDTQYF.

The genes are TRBV20-1 and TRBJ2-5; 7 bases agree with TRBD1. Germline lookup yields CDR1 DFQATT and CDR2 SNEGSKA (reference sequence). CDR3 length equals 13 residues. V trimming: 7 bases; J trimming: 2 bases; junction bases outside the gene matches: 7. This CDR3 is CSVAAGGQETQYF. CDR3 coding DNA: TGCAGTGTTGCCGCAGGGGGTCAAGAGACCCAGTACTTC.

This clonotype was recorded a few times. The rearrangement uses TRBV4-2 and TRBJ2-5; 7 bases agree with TRBD2. V was pared by 0 bases and J by 2 bases, with 3 bases of the junction left unmatched. Per germline, CDR1 LGHNA and CDR2 YNFKEQ. The CDR3 is 15 amino acids. The CDR3 nucleotides read TGTGCCAGCAGCCAAGATAAGCGGGAACAAGAGACCCAGTACTTC. It yields the protein CASSQDKREQETQYF.

The chain combines TRBV6-5 with TRBJ1-6; D is ambiguous. Germline-derived CDR1 and CDR2 are MNHEY and SVGAGI. The CDR3 runs 13 residues. V lost 4 bases and J 12 bases, leaving 13 bases between the germline ends. CDR3 sequence (DNA): TGTGCCAGCAGTTCGGGTGGAGTAAGACCCCTCCACTTT. Amino acids: CASSSGGVRPLHF.

V gene TRBV18 combines with J gene TRBJ1-1; D is unclear. Germline CDR1 KGHSH, CDR2 LQKENI. The germline V and J ends were trimmed by 3 bases and 1 base, with 21 bases remaining between them. The CDR3 is 18 residues long. This CDR3 is CASSPSVPGLRANTEAFF. The CDR3 nucleotides read TGTGCCAGCTCACCTTCCGTCCCTGGGTTGCGGGCGAACACTGAAGCTTTCTTT.

The table lists this clonotype with a few counts. The V gene is TRBV19, the J gene TRBJ1-5; D remains unclear. The ends were cut back, 6 bases at V and 0 bases at J, with 9 bases in the middle. This CDR3 region has 14 residues. Germline V gene data show CDR1 as LNHDA and CDR2 as SQIVND (reference sequence). Here the CDR3 reads CASSVGYSNQPQHF. The CDR3 DNA reads as TGTGCCAGTAGCGTGGGGTATAGCAATCAGCCCCAGCATTTT.

The chain joins TRBV6-1 to TRBJ1-5; TRBD1 is a possible D gene (5 bases). In germline, CDR1 is MNHNS, CDR2 SASEGT. The CDR3 sequence is 16 residues long. Between the trimmed V and J ends, which lost 4 bases and 1 base, there was a span of 14 bases. CDR3 sequence reads: CASSGLGVVSNQPQHF. In DNA form, the CDR3 reads TGTGCCAGCAGTGGCTTGGGGGTAGTGAGCAATCAGCCCCAGCATTTT.

CDR3 residues: CVRRYNEQFF. In DNA form, the CDR3 reads TGTGTGCGGAGATACAATGAGCAGTTCTTC. The rearrangement joins TRBV6-1 to TRBJ2-1; D is uncertain. CDR1 is MNHNS and CDR2 is SASEGT in the germline V gene. CDR3 length: 10 amino acids.

This chain links TRBV4-2 with TRBJ1-1; D is unresolved. The CDR3 runs to 15 residues. Germline lookup yields CDR1 LGHNA and CDR2 YNFKEQ. Trimming shortened V by 0 bases and J by 4 bases, and 12 bases separated the two germline ends. The CDR3 region is CASSQDWADGTEAFF. DNA of the CDR3: TGTGCCAGCAGCCAAGACTGGGCGGATGGCACTGAAGCTTTCTTT.

This clonotype occurred a few times. This rearrangement joins TRBV7-6 to TRBJ1-1; the match to TRBD1 covers 7 bases. J was trimmed by 0 bases and V by 7 bases; bases with no gene match: 17. CDR1 is SGHVS, CDR2 FNYEAQ, per germline. CDR3 length: 18 amino acids. In DNA form, the CDR3 reads TGTGCCAGCACCGCAGGGGGGGGAGGGTCATGGGTGAACACTGAAGCTTTCTTT. As protein: CASTAGGGGSWVNTEAFF.

This clonotype turned up a few times. CDR3 sequence: CASTLQGLNSPLHF. The DNA for the CDR3 is TGTGCCAGCACCCTACAGGGGTTGAATTCACCCCTCCACTTT. The genes are TRBV2 and TRBJ1-6; 7 positions agree with TRBD1. Germline V gene lookup returns CDR1 SNHLY and CDR2 FYNNEI. V lost 7 bases to trimming and J lost 7 bases; unmatched junction nucleotides: 7. This CDR3 is built from 14 residues.

This clonotype has a handful of counts. This chain joins TRBV2 and TRBJ2-3; no definite D call. The CDR3 is made up of 11 amino acids. The germline CDR1 and CDR2 sequences are SNHLY and FYNNEI. The V end lost 7 bases, the J end lost 7 bases, and 9 bases lay between the germline ends. DNA of the CDR3: TGTGCCAGCATGGAACAGAATACGCAGTATTTT. Protein product: CASMEQNTQYF.

This clonotype has a single count. CDR3 in DNA: TGTGCCAGCAACGCAGGGGCCTACAATGAGCAGTTCTTC. This gives the protein CASNAGAYNEQFF. The V gene is TRBV25-1, the J gene TRBJ2-1; TRBD1 is a possible D gene (6 bases). Trimming took off 7 bases at V and 2 bases at J, with 9 bases between the two ends. This CDR3 contains 13 residues. Germline CDR1 reads MGHDK; CDR2 reads SYGVNS.

The CDR3 is CASTLEETQYF. DNA of the CDR3: TGTGCCAGCACCCTAGAAGAGACCCAGTACTTC. This chain links TRBV6-1 with TRBJ2-5; D remains unclear. This CDR3 spans 11 amino acids. Deletions cut 7 bases from V and 3 bases from J, with 6 bases between. The germline gives CDR1 MNHNS, CDR2 SASEGT.

The V and J genes are TRBV30 and TRBJ2-7; possible D gene TRBD1, 5 bases. The CDR3 is 18 residues long. V dropped 0 bases and J dropped 0 bases, with 21 bases sitting between them. Germline-derived CDR1 and CDR2 are GTSNPN and SVGIG (reference sequence). The CDR3 region has the DNA TGTGCCTGGAGTGTTCCATGGAGCTCGGACAAGAGCTCCTACGAGCAGTACTTC. Encoded protein: CAWSVPWSSDKSSYEQYF.

This clonotype was observed a few times. The gene calls are TRBV19 and TRBJ1-5; D remains ambiguous. The V end lost 7 bases, the J end lost 0 bases, and 10 bases lay between the germline ends. This CDR3 has 14 amino acids. CDR1 LNHDA and CDR2 SQIVND come from the germline V gene (reference sequence). The CDR3 DNA reads as TGTGCCAGTATGGAGCGGCATAGCAATCAGCCCCAGCATTTT. Its translation is CASMERHSNQPQHF.

The chain couples TRBV30 to TRBJ1-1, with D possibly TRBD1 on 5 matching bases. The V end was cut by 4 bases, the J end by 7 bases, with 10 bases between. Germline lookup yields CDR1 GTSNPN and CDR2 SVGIG (reference sequence). The CDR3 is made up of 11 amino acids. DNA of the CDR3: TGTGCCTGGAATGGGCAGGGTGAAGCTTTCTTT. Its protein product is CAWNGQGEAFF. Full variable domain (rest looked up from reference TRBV30 and TRBJ1-1): SQTIHQWPATLVQPVGSPLSLECTVEGTSNPNLYWYRQAAGRGLQLLFYSVGIGQISSEVPQNLSASRPQDRQFILSSKKLLLSDSGFYLCAWNGQGEAFFGQGTRLTVV.

The J gene is TRBJ2-3, the V gene TRBV19; 10 nucleotides align to TRBD2. The V segment lost 4 bases and the J segment 11 bases; nucleotides outside the gene matches: 6. This CDR3 region has 13 residues. The germline V gene has CDR1 LNHDA and CDR2 SQIVND (reference sequence). This CDR3 reads CASSTAGGPEQYF. CDR3 DNA: TGTGCCAGTAGTACAGCGGGGGGGCCGGAGCAGTATTTT.

This clonotype showed up just a few times. The CDR3 DNA reads as TGTGCCAGTAGTATTACGTGGGGAGACACTGAAGCTTTCTTT. This translates into CASSITWGDTEAFF. The V and J genes are TRBV19 and TRBJ1-1, with D uncertain. Germline lookup yields CDR1 LNHDA and CDR2 SQIVND (reference sequence). This CDR3 spans 14 amino acids. The V and J ends lost 3 bases and 3 bases respectively, with 11 bases between them.

The V gene is TRBV7-9, the J gene TRBJ2-7; D not certain. V was clipped by 8 bases and J by 2 bases, with 4 bases between them. This CDR3 is built from 10 residues. Germline CDR1 SEHNR, CDR2 FQNEAQ (reference sequence). CDR3 region: CASDPYEQYF. The CDR3 DNA is TGTGCCAGCGACCCCTACGAGCAGTACTTC.

There are a few counts of this clonotype. V usage is TRBV6-5 and J usage is TRBJ1-1; D is uncertain. CDR1 MNHEY and CDR2 SVGAGI come from the germline V gene. The CDR3 extends over 14 amino acids. V was pared by 0 bases and J by 8 bases, with 13 bases between. This CDR3 is CASSYSWEWSEAFF. The CDR3 DNA reads as TGTGCCAGCAGTTACTCTTGGGAGTGGTCGGAAGCTTTCTTT.

The chain couples TRBV10-1 to TRBJ2-5; the match to TRBD2 covers 10 bases. V gave up 3 bases and J gave up 6 bases; unmatched junction bases: 7. Germline V lookup: CDR1 WNHNN, CDR2 SYGVQD (reference sequence). The length of the CDR3 is 15 residues. DNA of the CDR3: TGCGCCAGCAGTGACCAGCGGGGGGGCGGGAAGACCCAGTACTTC. Translated: CASSDQRGGGKTQYF.

The chain joins TRBV11-2 to TRBJ2-3; D uncertain. Germline CDR1 and CDR2: SGHAT and FQNNGV. V lost 5 bases to trimming and J lost 8 bases, with 11 bases between them. This CDR3 contains 12 residues. The chain's CDR3 is CASSRRLGTQYF. For the CDR3, the DNA is TGTGCCAGCAGCCGACGGCTCGGTACGCAGTATTTT.

This clonotype was seen once. This chain uses TRBV19 with TRBJ2-7; 10 bases align to TRBD1. Trimming removed 5 bases from V and 7 bases from J; junction bases left unmatched: 5. The germline CDR1 and CDR2 sequences are LNHDA and SQIVND (reference sequence). CDR3 length: 13 amino acids. CDR3 residues: CASSQDRGKEQYF. In nucleotides, the CDR3 is TGTGCCAGTAGTCAGGACAGGGGGAAAGAGCAGTACTTC.

The chain employs TRBV7-2 and TRBJ1-1; D call uncertain. Germline assignment: CDR1 SGHTA and CDR2 FQGNSA. CDR3 length: 15 amino acids. Trimming left V 5 bases short and J 6 bases short, with 19 bases between. CDR3 sequence reads: CASSQGSRTTAEAFF. The CDR3 bases are TGTGCCAGCAGCCAAGGATCTCGGACCACCGCTGAAGCTTTCTTT.

The chain links TRBV6-1 to TRBJ1-6; D possibly corresponds to TRBD1 (5 bases). This CDR3 has 13 residues. Germline loops: CDR1 MNHNS, CDR2 SASEGT. V was trimmed by 3 bases and J by 5 bases, leaving 5 bases between them. CDR3 loop: CASSDRDNSPLHF. In DNA, the CDR3 is TGTGCCAGCAGTGACAGGGATAATTCACCCCTCCACTTT.

The genes are TRBV7-3 and TRBJ1-2; TRBD1 might be the D (5 bases). Trimming took off 5 bases at V and 0 bases at J, with 13 bases between the two ends. There are 15 residues in the CDR3. The germline gives CDR1 SGHTA, CDR2 FQGTGA. CDR3 residues: CASSPGGGANYGYTF. The DNA of the CDR3 is TGTGCCAGCAGCCCCGGGGGGGGAGCTAACTATGGCTACACCTTC.